A single sample gave rise to the 9 T cell receptor beta chains below, sequenced in a study of naive and memory T cell subsets. An equimolar mix of two oligonucleotides served as the beta constant-region primer for TRBC1 and TRBC2. TCRdb re-derived calls from the UMI-ligation and nested PCR reads in MiXCR, one entry per CDR3 protein. The table has roughly 31,000 distinct CDR3 sequences, roughly 10% seen once. Sequenced: effector memory CD4+ T cells from blood. Subset specified: effector memory, CD45RA- CD27-. The receptors derive from a human donor in good health.

This clonotype has at least ten counts. This rearrangement joins TRBV12-3 or TRBV12-4 to TRBJ2-2; D might be TRBD1 (6 bases). Trimming removed 5 bases at V and 6 bases at J, with 16 bases between. The CDR3 is 15 amino acids. CDR3 sequence reads: CASSPRQDGAGELFF. The CDR3 nucleotides are TGTGCCAGCAGTCCTAGACAGGATGGGGCCGGGGAGCTGTTTTTT.

This clonotype was seen many times. The chain combines TRBV6-2 or TRBV6-3 with TRBJ2-5, with no clear D. Germline V CDR1 and CDR2: MNHEY, SVGEGT. Trimming removed 7 bases at V and 3 bases at J, with 18 bases between. CDR3 length: 15 amino acids. CDR3 DNA sequence: TGTGCCAGCACTCCTTTGGGCACCCCTGAAGAGACCCAGTACTTC. It is translated as CASTPLGTPEETQYF.

This clonotype was found a few times. The V gene is TRBV6-2 or TRBV6-3, the J gene TRBJ1-1; no firm D call. CDR1 is MNHEY, CDR2 SVGEGT, per germline. V was clipped by 4 bases and J by 1 base, with 10 bases between them. CDR3 length equals 14 residues. CDR3 loop: CASSWLFGNTEAFF. The DNA for the CDR3 is TGTGCCAGCAGTTGGCTGTTTGGGAACACTGAAGCTTTCTTT.

This clonotype came up many times. This chain links TRBV7-3 with TRBJ2-6; no definite D call. This CDR3 spans 15 amino acids. Trimming cost V 0 bases and J 4 bases, with 7 bases left between them. Germline CDR1 SGHTA, CDR2 FQGTGA. The CDR3 here is CASSLTGFGANVLTF. The CDR3 DNA reads as TGTGCCAGCAGCTTAACTGGGTTCGGGGCCAACGTCCTGACTTTC. The full variable domain, rest sourced from reference TRBV7-3 and TRBJ2-6, is GAGVSQTPSNKVTEKGKYVELRCDPISGHTALYWYRQSLGQGPEFLIYFQGTGAADDSGLPNDRFFAVRPEGSVSTLKIQRTERGDSAVYLCASSLTGFGANVLTFGAGSRLTVL.

This clonotype was observed a few times. One end of the junction fails to match germline, which may point to a read error. This chain connects TRBV29-1 to TRBJ2-3; D possibly corresponds to TRBD1 (5 bases). The CDR3 loop spans 8 amino acids. Germline V gene sequence: CDR1 SQVTM, CDR2 ANQGSEA. CDR3 loop: CSVEGRVF. The CDR3, as DNA: TGCAGCGTTGAAGGCAGGGTTTTC.

The genes are TRBV7-2 and TRBJ2-1; D gene uncertain. Germline V gene data show CDR1 as SGHTA and CDR2 as FQGNSA. The CDR3 sequence is 15 residues long. Between the trimmed V and J ends, which lost 5 bases and 5 bases, there was a span of 16 bases. CDR3 residues: CASSRNVRLDNEQFF. DNA of the CDR3: TGTGCCAGCAGCCGCAATGTAAGACTGGACAATGAGCAGTTCTTC.

This clonotype appeared a few times. This chain joins TRBV28 and TRBJ1-1; D call uncertain. The CDR3 consists of 13 residues. Germline CDR1 is MDHEN and CDR2 is SYDVKM. Trimming left V 6 bases short and J 5 bases short, with 13 bases between. The CDR3 sequence: CASRLIGRTEAFF. CDR3 in DNA: TGTGCCAGCAGGTTAATAGGGCGGACTGAAGCTTTCTTT.

This clonotype showed up many times. The CDR3 nucleotides read TGTGCCAGCAGCCATCCAAACTACAATGAGCAGTTCTTC. It yields the protein CASSHPNYNEQFF. The J gene is TRBJ2-1, the V gene TRBV6-2 or TRBV6-3, with D hard to call. With 6 bases removed from V and 3 bases from J, the gap between germline ends came to 9 bases. Germline CDR1 reads MNHEY; CDR2 reads SVGEGT. The CDR3 is 13 amino acids.

This chain connects TRBV19 to TRBJ2-7; TRBD2 might be the D (6 bases). The CDR3 totals 13 residues. From germline, CDR1 is LNHDA and CDR2 SQIVND (reference sequence). V gave up 6 bases and J gave up 6 bases, with 15 bases separating them. The CDR3 protein is CASRGTHPGEQYF. The CDR3 nucleotides read TGTGCCAGTAGAGGGACTCACCCCGGCGAGCAGTACTTC.